The sequence of this T cell receptor (beta chain) was determined in a study of blood T cell repertoires in COVID-19. Assay used: immunoSEQ multiplex PCR; TCRdb lists only in-frame clones, some missing. The sample carries under 130,000 clones, more than 70% recorded once. The V and J ends lost 3 bases and 6 bases respectively, with 12 bases between them. The length of the CDR3 is 14 residues. In germline, CDR1 is GTSNPN, CDR2 SVGIG (reference sequence). The J gene is TRBJ1-6, the V gene TRBV30; D remains unclear. This sequence was found in a woman in her sixties with acute or convalescent COVID-19. The sample comprised peripheral blood. For the CDR3, the DNA is TGTGCCTGGAGAAGGGAGATGATTAATTCACCCCTCCACTTT. This sequence encodes CAWRREMINSPLHF. The full variable domain, its missing parts supplied by reference TRBV30 and TRBJ1-6, is SQTIHQWPATLVQPVGSPLSLECTVEGTSNPNLYWYRQAAGRGLQLLFYSVGIGQISSEVPQNLSASRPQDRQFILSSKKLLLSDSGFYLCAWRREMINSPLHFGNGTRLTVT.